A single sample is the source of the 26 T cell receptor beta chains below, sequenced in a study of OX40 agonist ivuxolimab in advanced cancers. TCRdb's table, derived via immunoSEQ multiplex PCR, lists solely in-frame clones and lacks some. The repertoire holds over 15,000 clones, 90% seen once, with approximately 29% in the top ten. The sequencing here drew on CD4+ or CD8+ T cells sorted from blood, taken in a trial of the OX40 agonist ivuxolimab. The receptors were gathered from an adult with an advanced solid tumor such as melanoma, head and neck, liver or kidney cancer.

The chain has TRBV7-6 and TRBJ2-7; 14 nucleotides match TRBD2. Germline V gene sequence: CDR1 SGHVS, CDR2 FNYEAQ. V gave up 5 bases and J gave up 2 bases; unmatched junction bases: 5. The CDR3 covers 16 residues. In DNA form, the CDR3 reads TGTGCCAGCAGCCCGGGACTAGCGGGAGTCCCCTACGAGCAGTACTTC. This codes for CASSPGLAGVPYEQYF.

As regards this clone: The germline gene is not matched at one end of the junction; a read error may be the cause. CDR3 protein: CASREVAVNSNQPQHF. Written as DNA, the CDR3 is TGTGCCAGCAGAGAAGTCGCAGTTAATAGCAATCAGCCCCAGCATTTT. This sequence joins TRBV6-1 and TRBJ1-5; D gene uncertain. Germline lookup yields CDR1 MNHNS and CDR2 SASEGT. The CDR3 length is 16 residues.

This clone was seen once. This chain connects TRBV6-5 to TRBJ1-2; TRBD1 aligns across 8 bases. Per the germline V gene, CDR1 is MNHEY and CDR2 is SVGAGI. The CDR3 contains 15 residues. The J segment lost 7 bases and the V segment lost 0 bases, leaving 7 bases of the junction unmatched. CDR3 nucleotide sequence: TGTGCCAGCAGTTACTCCGCAGGGGGCATCAGTGGCTACACCTTC. Its protein product is CASSYSAGGISGYTF.

This clone turned up a few times. This chain connects TRBV19 to TRBJ2-7; weak D call: TRBD2 (6 bases). The CDR3 consists of 16 residues. The germline gives CDR1 LNHDA, CDR2 SQIVND (reference sequence). V was pared by 3 bases and J by 2 bases, with 17 bases between. As DNA, the CDR3 is TGTGCCAGTAGTATGGGTCAGGTAGCGGCTACCTACGAGCAGTACTTC. It yields the protein CASSMGQVAATYEQYF.

V is TRBV9 and J is TRBJ2-1; 7 bases fit TRBD1. V dropped 3 bases and J dropped 7; count of bases not matched to a gene: 4. The CDR3 extends over 13 amino acids. Per germline, CDR1 SGDLS and CDR2 YYNGEE. The CDR3 DNA follows: TGTGCCAGCAGCGAAACAGGGGCGAATGAGCAGTTCTTC. It translates to CASSETGANEQFF.

This clone has a single count. The chain combines TRBV27 with TRBJ2-3; 11 bases fit TRBD2. CDR1 is MNHEY and CDR2 is SMNVEV in the germline V gene (reference sequence). The CDR3 runs 15 residues. V was clipped by 5 bases and J by 2 bases; unmatched bases: 3. The CDR3, as DNA: TGTGCCAGCAGTCTAGCGGGGGGACTCACAGATACGCAGTATTTT. Translated: CASSLAGGLTDTQYF.

Only one count was recorded for this clone. The DNA of the CDR3 is TGTGCCAGCAGTTGGGGACTGAAGGATGGCTACACCTTC. Its protein is CASSWGLKDGYTF. The rearrangement links TRBV25-1 to TRBJ1-2, with D possibly being TRBD1 (5 bases). This CDR3 is 13 amino acids long. Germline V gene lookup returns CDR1 MGHDK and CDR2 SYGVNS. Trimming left V 5 bases short and J 6 bases short, with 13 bases between.

Here the CDR3 reads CASSKDKGCGYTF. The CDR3 coding sequence is TGTGCCAGCAGCAAAGATAAGGGGTGTGGCTACACCTTC. This sequence joins TRBV21-1 and TRBJ1-2; the DNA was not used to check the table's D call, TRBD1. TRBV21-1 has pseudogene status. CDR3 size: 13 residues.

This clone showed up just once. The chain joins TRBV11-3 to TRBJ1-3; TRBD1 might be the D (6 bases). Germline assignment: CDR1 SGHNT and CDR2 YENEEA. V was pared by 2 bases and J by 5 bases, with 16 bases between. The CDR3 covers 16 residues. The CDR3 DNA is TGTGCCAGCAGCTTAAAGACAGGTGGTATCCGAAACACCATATATTTT. Amino acids: CASSLKTGGIRNTIYF. The whole variable domain, remainder taken from reference TRBV11-3 and TRBJ1-3, is EAGVVQSPRYKIIEKKQPVAFWCNPISGHNTLYWYLQNLGQGPELLIRYENEEAVDDSQLPKDRFSAERLKGVDSTLKIQPAELGDSAVYLCASSLKTGGIRNTIYFGEGSWLTVV.

V usage is TRBV2 and J usage is TRBJ2-3; D call uncertain. From germline, CDR1 is SNHLY and CDR2 FYNNEI. Trimming pared 8 bases from V and 2 bases from J, leaving 11 bases between. This CDR3 contains 13 residues. CDR3 loop: CASVRINTDTQYF. The DNA for the CDR3 is TGTGCCAGCGTCCGAATAAACACAGATACGCAGTATTTT. Variable domain in full (rest from reference TRBV2 and TRBJ2-3): EPEVTQTPSHQVTQMGQEVILRCVPISNHLYFYWYRQILGQKVEFLVSFYNNEISEKSEIFDDQFSVERPDGSNFTLKIRSTKLEDSAMYFCASVRINTDTQYFGPGTRLTVL.

CDR3 bases: TGTGCCAGCAGCGTAGGAGGGGCCTATGGCTACACCTTC. Translating it yields CASSVGGAYGYTF. The V gene is TRBV9, the J gene TRBJ1-2; D might be TRBD1 (5 bases). The CDR3 is 13 amino acids. Between the trimmed V and J ends, which lost 0 bases and 4 bases, there was a span of 7 bases. Looked up from germline, CDR1 is SGDLS and CDR2 is YYNGEE.

The gene calls are TRBV4-2 and TRBJ1-1, with unresolved D. Germline V gene data show CDR1 as LGHNA and CDR2 as YNFKEQ. This CDR3 is 14 amino acids long. V was shortened by 5 bases and J by 4 bases, with 14 bases between the two germline ends. The CDR3 bases are TGTGCCAGCAGCTGGGAACTGGTTGGCACTGAAGCTTTCTTT. It yields the protein CASSWELVGTEAFF.

The chain recombines TRBV9 with TRBJ2-1; 10 positions agree with TRBD2. Trimming cost V 1 base and J 4 bases; bases outside gene matches: 8. Germline CDR1 is SGDLS and CDR2 is YYNGEE. The length of the CDR3 is 17 residues. The CDR3, as DNA: TGTGCCAGCAGCGTAATCACTACTAGCGGGACTTACAATGAGCAGTTCTTC. This translates into CASSVITTSGTYNEQFF.

This chain joins TRBV9 and TRBJ2-1; D unclear. The length of the CDR3 is 13 residues. Germline CDR1 reads SGDLS; CDR2 reads YYNGEE. Between the trimmed V and J ends, which lost 0 bases and 4 bases, there was a span of 5 bases. CDR3 amino acids: CASSVDLYNEQFF. The CDR3, as DNA: TGTGCCAGCAGCGTAGACCTTTACAATGAGCAGTTCTTC.

The chain uses TRBV9 and TRBJ2-3; 10 bases are shared with TRBD1. Looked up from germline, CDR1 is SGDLS and CDR2 is YYNGEE. Unmatched junction bases numbered 8, after V lost 3 bases and J lost 1 base. The CDR3 sequence is 17 residues long. The CDR3 is CASSARTGGFGTDTQYF. CDR3 DNA sequence: TGTGCCAGCAGCGCTCGGACAGGGGGATTTGGCACAGATACGCAGTATTTT.

The rearrangement joins TRBV4-3 to TRBJ2-6; D is undetermined. Germline V gene lookup returns CDR1 LGHNA and CDR2 YSLEER. The CDR3 extends over 15 amino acids. V lost 4 bases and J lost 0, with 7 bases in between. This chain's CDR3 is CASSRDNSGANVLTF. For the CDR3, the DNA is TGCGCCAGCAGCCGAGACAACTCTGGGGCCAACGTCCTGACTTTC.

The genes are TRBV9 and TRBJ2-7; TRBD1 matches at 10 bases. Looked up from germline, CDR1 is SGDLS and CDR2 is YYNGEE. The CDR3 runs to 13 residues. J lost 7 bases, V lost 6 bases, and 7 bases had no gene match. The CDR3 here is CASNRGQGGEQYF. In nucleotides, the CDR3 is TGTGCCAGCAACCGTGGACAGGGGGGAGAGCAGTACTTC.

CDR3: CAWSDGVSYEQYF. The CDR3 DNA reads as TGTGCCTGGAGTGACGGAGTCTCCTACGAGCAGTACTTC. The gene calls are TRBV30 and TRBJ2-7; no clear D gene. The germline V gene encodes CDR1 GTSNPN and CDR2 SVGIG (reference sequence). The CDR3 length is 13 residues. V lost 1 base and J lost 0, with 7 bases in between.

The CDR3 nucleotides are TGTGCCAGCAGAACCACGACTAGCGGGAGGGCCAATGAGCAGTTCTTC. Its protein product is CASRTTTSGRANEQFF. V is TRBV2 and J is TRBJ2-1; the match to TRBD2 covers 14 bases. The junction had 7 bases not matched to a gene; V was cut back by 6 bases and J by 6 bases. Germline CDR1 is SNHLY and CDR2 is FYNNEI. CDR3 length: 16 amino acids.

The rearrangement uses TRBV5-4 and TRBJ1-2; D not resolved. The CDR3 runs to 14 residues. The germline CDR1 and CDR2 sequences are SGHNT and YYREEE (reference sequence). The germline V and J ends were trimmed by 7 bases and 4 bases, with 17 bases remaining between them. The chain's CDR3 is CASRPSPYSYGYTF. The CDR3, as DNA: TGTGCCAGCCGCCCAAGCCCCTACAGCTATGGCTACACCTTC.

The chain joins TRBV7-9 to TRBJ2-5; D uncertain. The CDR3 contains 14 residues. V lost 1 base and J 5 bases, leaving 11 bases between the germline ends. The V gene's germline CDR1 is SEHNR and CDR2 FQNEAQ (reference sequence). CDR3 residues: CASSLGVGVETQYF. The CDR3 DNA reads TGTGCCAGCAGCTTAGGGGTGGGCGTGGAGACCCAGTACTTC.

A single count supports this clone. The chain recombines TRBV27 with TRBJ2-7; no reliable D call. Deletions cut 8 bases from V and 3 bases from J, with 14 bases between. CDR1 and CDR2 from the germline V gene are MNHEY and SMNVEV (reference sequence). The CDR3 has 13 residues. CDR3 loop: CASATRNFYEQYF. In DNA form, the CDR3 reads TGTGCCAGCGCGACACGGAATTTCTACGAGCAGTACTTC.

This chain links TRBV5-1 with TRBJ2-5, with 7 positions matching TRBD2. V trimming: 0 bases; J trimming: 5 bases; junction bases outside the gene matches: 7. This CDR3 region has 15 residues. Germline V gives CDR1 SGHRS, CDR2 YFSETQ. The CDR3 region has the DNA TGCGCCAGCAGCTTGGAGCCGGGAGGATATGAGACCCAGTACTTC. Amino acid sequence: CASSLEPGGYETQYF.

The chain joins TRBV19 to TRBJ1-3; a weak D match, TRBD1 (5 bases). This CDR3 comprises 15 residues. V gave up 2 bases and J gave up 3 bases, with 11 bases separating them. Germline V gives CDR1 LNHDA, CDR2 SQIVND (reference sequence). This chain's CDR3 is CASSIMQGGGNTIYF. The DNA for the CDR3 is TGTGCCAGTAGTATAATGCAGGGCGGTGGAAACACCATATATTTT.

The V call is TRBV11-1, the J call TRBJ1-1, with D unresolved. Trimming cost V 4 bases and J 0 bases, with 15 bases left between them. There are 16 residues in the CDR3. Germline V gives CDR1 SGHAT, CDR2 FQDESV (reference sequence). For the CDR3, the DNA is TGTGCCAGCAGCTCCATCCAACCACCACTGAACACTGAAGCTTTCTTT. Translated, it gives CASSSIQPPLNTEAFF.

The chain employs TRBV19 and TRBJ1-1; unclear D gene. This CDR3 comprises 15 residues. CDR1 and CDR2 (germline): LNHDA, SQIVND (reference sequence). V was cut by 3 bases and J by 5 bases, with 16 bases left in between. CDR3 DNA: TGTGCCAGTAGTATTTGGTCGGGCTTTGGGACTGAAGCTTTCTTT. It specifies CASSIWSGFGTEAFF.